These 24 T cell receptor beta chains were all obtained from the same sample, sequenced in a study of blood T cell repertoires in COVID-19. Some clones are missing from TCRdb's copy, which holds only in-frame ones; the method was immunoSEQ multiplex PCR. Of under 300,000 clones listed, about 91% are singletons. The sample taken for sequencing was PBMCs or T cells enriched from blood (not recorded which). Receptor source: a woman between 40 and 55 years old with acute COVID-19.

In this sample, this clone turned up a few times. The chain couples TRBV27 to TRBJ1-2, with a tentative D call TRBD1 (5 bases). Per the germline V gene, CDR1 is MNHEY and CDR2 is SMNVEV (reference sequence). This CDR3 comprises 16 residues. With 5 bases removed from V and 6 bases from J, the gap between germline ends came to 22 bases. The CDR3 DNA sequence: TGTGCCAGCAGTAGTCCCTCCCAGCCGGACATTGATGGCTACACCTTC. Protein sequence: CASSSPSQPDIDGYTF.

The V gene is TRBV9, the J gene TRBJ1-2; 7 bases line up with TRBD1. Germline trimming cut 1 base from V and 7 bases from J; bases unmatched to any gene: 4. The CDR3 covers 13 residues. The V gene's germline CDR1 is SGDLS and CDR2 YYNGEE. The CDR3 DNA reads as TGTGCCAGCAGCGTAAGCGCAGGGGGTGGCTACACCTTC. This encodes CASSVSAGGGYTF.

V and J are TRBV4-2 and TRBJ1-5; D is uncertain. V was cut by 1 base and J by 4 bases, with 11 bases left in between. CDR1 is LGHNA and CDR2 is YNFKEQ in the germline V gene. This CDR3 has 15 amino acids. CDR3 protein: CASSQVRGANQPQHF. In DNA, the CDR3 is TGTGCCAGCAGCCAAGTGCGGGGAGCGAATCAGCCCCAGCATTTT.

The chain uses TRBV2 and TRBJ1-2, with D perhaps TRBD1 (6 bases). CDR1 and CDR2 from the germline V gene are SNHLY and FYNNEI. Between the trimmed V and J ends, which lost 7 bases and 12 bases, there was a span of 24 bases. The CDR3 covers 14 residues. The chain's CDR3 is CASTHRVAGASNTF. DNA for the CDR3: TGTGCCAGCACTCACAGGGTGGCAGGGGCGAGTAACACCTTC.

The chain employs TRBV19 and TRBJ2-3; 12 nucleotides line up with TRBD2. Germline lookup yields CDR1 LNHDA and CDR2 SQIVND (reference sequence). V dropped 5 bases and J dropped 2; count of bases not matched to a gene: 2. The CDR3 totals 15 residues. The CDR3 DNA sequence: TGTGCCAGTAGTCCTAGCGGGGGGGCCACAGATACGCAGTATTTT. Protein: CASSPSGGATDTQYF. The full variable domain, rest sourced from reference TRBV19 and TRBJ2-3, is DGGITQSPKYLFRKEGQNVTLSCEQNLNHDAMYWYRQDPGQGLRLIYYSQIVNDFQKGDIAEGYSVSREKKESFPLTVTSAQKNPTAFYLCASSPSGGATDTQYFGPGTRLTVL.

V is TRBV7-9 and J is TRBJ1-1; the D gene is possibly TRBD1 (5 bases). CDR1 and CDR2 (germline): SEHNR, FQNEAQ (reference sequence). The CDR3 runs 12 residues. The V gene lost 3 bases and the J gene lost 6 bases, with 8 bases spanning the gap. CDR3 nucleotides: TGTGCCAGCAGCTTGCTCAGGGCTGAAGCTTTCTTT. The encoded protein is CASSLLRAEAFF.

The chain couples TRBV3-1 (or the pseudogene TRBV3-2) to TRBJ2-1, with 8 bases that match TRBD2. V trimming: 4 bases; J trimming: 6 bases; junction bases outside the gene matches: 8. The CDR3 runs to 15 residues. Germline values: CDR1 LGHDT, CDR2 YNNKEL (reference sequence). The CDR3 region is CASSLRTSLINEQFF. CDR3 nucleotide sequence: TGTGCCAGCAGCCTACGGACTAGCCTTATCAATGAGCAGTTCTTC.

CDR3 DNA sequence: TGCGCCCACTTGGGGCCGGGGGTGGTAGCCTACGAGCAGTACTTC. It encodes CAHLGPGVVAYEQYF. The gene calls are TRBV10-1 and TRBJ2-7; a possible D gene is TRBD2 (6 bases). V was trimmed by 11 bases and J by 2 bases, leaving 22 bases between them. Germline CDR1 and CDR2: WNHNN and SYGVQD (reference sequence). The CDR3 runs to 15 residues.

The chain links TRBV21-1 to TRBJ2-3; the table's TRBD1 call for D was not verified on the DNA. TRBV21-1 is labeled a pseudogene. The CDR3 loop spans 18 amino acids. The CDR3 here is CASSKALSGQGWTDTQYF. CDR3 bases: TGTGCCAGCAGCAAAGCGCTTTCAGGGCAGGGCTGGACAGATACGCAGTATTTT.

CDR3 coding DNA: TGCGCCAGCAGCCTCCCCGAGGGAGGTGAGCAGTTCTTC. Its protein is CASSLPEGGEQFF. The rearrangement uses TRBV4-1 and TRBJ2-1; possible D gene TRBD2, 6 bases. V lost 4 bases and J 9 bases, leaving 13 bases between the germline ends. The CDR3 runs 13 residues. Germline lookup yields CDR1 MGHRA and CDR2 YSYEKL.

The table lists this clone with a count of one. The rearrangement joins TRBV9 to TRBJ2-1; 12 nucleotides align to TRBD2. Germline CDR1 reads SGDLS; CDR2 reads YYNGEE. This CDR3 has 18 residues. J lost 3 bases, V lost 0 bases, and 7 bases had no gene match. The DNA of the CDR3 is TGTGCCAGCAGCGTAGCACTAGCGGGGGGCCTTAGCTACAATGAGCAGTTCTTC. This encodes CASSVALAGGLSYNEQFF.

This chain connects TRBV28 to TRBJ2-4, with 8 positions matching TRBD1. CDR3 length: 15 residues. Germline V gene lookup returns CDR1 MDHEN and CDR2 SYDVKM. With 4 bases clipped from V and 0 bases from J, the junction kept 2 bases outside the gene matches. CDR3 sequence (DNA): TGTGCCAGCAGTTCACAGGGGGTAGCCAAAAACATTCAGTACTTC. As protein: CASSSQGVAKNIQYF.

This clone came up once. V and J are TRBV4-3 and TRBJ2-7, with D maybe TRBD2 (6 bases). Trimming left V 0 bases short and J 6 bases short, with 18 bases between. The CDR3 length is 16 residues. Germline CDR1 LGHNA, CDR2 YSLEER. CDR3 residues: CASSQEGWRAPGEQYV. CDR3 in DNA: TGCGCCAGCAGCCAAGAGGGGTGGAGGGCCCCCGGCGAGCAGTACGTC.

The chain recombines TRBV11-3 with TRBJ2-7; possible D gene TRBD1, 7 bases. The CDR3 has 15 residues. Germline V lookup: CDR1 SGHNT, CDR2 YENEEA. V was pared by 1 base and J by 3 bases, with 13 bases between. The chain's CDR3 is CASSLVSGGNYEQYV. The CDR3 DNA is TGTGCCAGCAGCTTAGTATCAGGGGGGAACTACGAGCAGTACGTC.

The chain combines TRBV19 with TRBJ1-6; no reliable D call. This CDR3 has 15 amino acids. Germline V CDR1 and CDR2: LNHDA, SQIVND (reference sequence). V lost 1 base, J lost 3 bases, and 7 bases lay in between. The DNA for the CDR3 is TGTGCCAGTAGTATAGGAGCGATCTATAATTCACCCCTCCACTTT. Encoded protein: CASSIGAIYNSPLHF.

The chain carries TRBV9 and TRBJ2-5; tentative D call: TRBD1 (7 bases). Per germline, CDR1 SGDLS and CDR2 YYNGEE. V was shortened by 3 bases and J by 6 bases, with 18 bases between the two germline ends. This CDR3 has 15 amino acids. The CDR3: CASSADGQEGQTQYF. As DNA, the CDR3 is TGTGCCAGCAGCGCAGATGGACAGGAGGGACAGACCCAGTACTTC.

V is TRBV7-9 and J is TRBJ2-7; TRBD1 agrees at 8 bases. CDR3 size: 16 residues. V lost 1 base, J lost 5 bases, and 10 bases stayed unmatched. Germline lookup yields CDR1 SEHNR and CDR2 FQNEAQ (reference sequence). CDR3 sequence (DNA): TGTGCCAGCAGCTTAGGTCAGACAGGGGCGAGGGACGAGCAGTACTTC. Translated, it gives CASSLGQTGARDEQYF.

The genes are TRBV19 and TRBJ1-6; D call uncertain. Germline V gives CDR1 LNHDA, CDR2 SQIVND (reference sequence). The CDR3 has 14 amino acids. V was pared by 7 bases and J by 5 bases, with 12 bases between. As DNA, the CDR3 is TGTGCCAGTACGAGACAAGACAATAATTCACCCCTCCACTTT. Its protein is CASTRQDNNSPLHF.

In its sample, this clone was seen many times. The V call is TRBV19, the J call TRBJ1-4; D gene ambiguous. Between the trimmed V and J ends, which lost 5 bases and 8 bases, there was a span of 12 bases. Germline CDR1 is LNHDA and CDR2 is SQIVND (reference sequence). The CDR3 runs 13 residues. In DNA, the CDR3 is TGTGCCAGTAGTCATTACTCGGGGGAAAAACTGTTTTTT. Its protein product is CASSHYSGEKLFF.

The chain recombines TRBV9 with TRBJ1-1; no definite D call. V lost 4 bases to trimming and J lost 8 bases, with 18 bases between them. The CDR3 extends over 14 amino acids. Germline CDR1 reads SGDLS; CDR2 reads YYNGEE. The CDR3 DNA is TGTGCCAGCAGCCCCACAGCGGGGTACGTCGAAGCTTTCTTT. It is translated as CASSPTAGYVEAFF.

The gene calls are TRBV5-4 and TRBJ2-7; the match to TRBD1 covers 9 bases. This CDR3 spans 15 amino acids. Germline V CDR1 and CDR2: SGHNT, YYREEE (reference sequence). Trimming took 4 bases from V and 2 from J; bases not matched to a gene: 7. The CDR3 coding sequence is TGTGCCAGCAGCCGGGGACAGGGTAGGACCTACGAGCAGTACGTC. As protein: CASSRGQGRTYEQYV.

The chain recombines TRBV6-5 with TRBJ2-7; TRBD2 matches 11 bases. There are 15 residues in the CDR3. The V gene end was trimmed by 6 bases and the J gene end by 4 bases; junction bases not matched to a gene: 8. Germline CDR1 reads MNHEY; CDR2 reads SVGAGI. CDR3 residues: CASRLTSGGVYEQYF. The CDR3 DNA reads TGTGCCAGCAGACTTACTAGCGGGGGTGTATACGAGCAGTACTTC.

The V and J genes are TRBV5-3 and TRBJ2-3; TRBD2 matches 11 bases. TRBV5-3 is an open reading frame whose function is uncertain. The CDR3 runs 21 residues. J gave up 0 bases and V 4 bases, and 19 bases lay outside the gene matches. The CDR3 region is CARSHGRVAGGPALSTDTQYF. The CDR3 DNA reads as TGTGCCAGAAGCCACGGTCGGGTAGCGGGAGGGCCCGCCCTTAGCACAGATACGCAGTATTTT.

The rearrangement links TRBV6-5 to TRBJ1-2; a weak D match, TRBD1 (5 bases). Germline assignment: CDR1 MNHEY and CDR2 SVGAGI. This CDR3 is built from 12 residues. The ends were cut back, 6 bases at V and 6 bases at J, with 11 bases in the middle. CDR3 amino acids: CASRTLRDGYTF. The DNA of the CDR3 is TGTGCCAGCAGAACACTCAGGGATGGCTACACCTTC.